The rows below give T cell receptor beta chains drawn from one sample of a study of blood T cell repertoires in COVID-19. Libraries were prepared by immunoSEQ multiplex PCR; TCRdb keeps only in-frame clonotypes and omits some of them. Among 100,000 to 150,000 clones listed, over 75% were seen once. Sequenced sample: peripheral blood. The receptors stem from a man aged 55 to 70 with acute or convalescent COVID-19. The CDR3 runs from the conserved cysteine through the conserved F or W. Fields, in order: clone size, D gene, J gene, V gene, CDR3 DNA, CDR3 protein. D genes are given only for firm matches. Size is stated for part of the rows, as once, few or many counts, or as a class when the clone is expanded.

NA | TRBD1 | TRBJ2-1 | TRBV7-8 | TGTGCCAGCAGCCCCCGAGGGGGCAGCAAGTCCTACAATGAGCAGTTCTTC | CASSPRGGSKSYNEQFF
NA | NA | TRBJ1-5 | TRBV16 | TGTGCCAGCAGCCAATCCCCCGGGGATGGGGGCAATCAGCCCCAGCATTTT | CASSQSPGDGGNQPQHF
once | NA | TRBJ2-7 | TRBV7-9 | TGTGCCAGCAGCTACGCGGAAAGGGGGACCTACGAGCAGTACTTC | CASSYAERGTYEQYF
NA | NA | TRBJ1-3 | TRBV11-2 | TGTGCCAGCAGCTCACCCGGGAGCCAGACCTTTGGAAACACCATATATTTT | CASSSPGSQTFGNTIYF
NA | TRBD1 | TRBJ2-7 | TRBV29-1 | TGCAGCGTTGGCCGGGACAGGGATTTTTACGAGCAGTACTTC | CSVGRDRDFYEQYF
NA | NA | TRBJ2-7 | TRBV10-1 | TGCGCCAGCAGAGCCGGTACCTACGAGCAGTACTTC | CASRAGTYEQYF
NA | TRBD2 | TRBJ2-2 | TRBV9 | TGTGCCAGCAGCACGCGCGGGGGAGGCACCGGGGAGCTGTTTTTT | CASSTRGGGTGELFF
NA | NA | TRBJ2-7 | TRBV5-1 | TGCGCCAGCAGCTTGGACAGGATCTACGAGCAGTACTTC | CASSLDRIYEQYF
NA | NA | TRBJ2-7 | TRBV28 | TGTGCCAGCAGTCCACTGGGGCAGGGTCGCTCCGAGCAGTACTTC | CASSPLGQGRSEQYF
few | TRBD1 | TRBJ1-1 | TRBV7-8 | TGTGCCAGCAGCTTAGAATTTGACTACAGGGGAAATACTGAAGCTTTCTTT | CASSLEFDYRGNTEAFF
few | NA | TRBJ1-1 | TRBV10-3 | TGTGCCATCAGTGAGGACATGAACACTGAAGCTTTCTTT | CAISEDMNTEAFF
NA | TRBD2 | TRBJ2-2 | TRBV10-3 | TGTGCCATCAGTGAGCCCAGTAGCGGGACGAACACCGGGGAGCTGTTTTTT | CAISEPSSGTNTGELFF
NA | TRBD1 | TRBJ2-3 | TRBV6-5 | TGTGCCAGCAGTTATAACCCCAGGGGGGATACGCAGTATTTT | CASSYNPRGDTQYF
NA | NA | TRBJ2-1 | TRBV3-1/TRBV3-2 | TGTGCCAGCAGCCAATCTACCGACAATGAGCAGTTCTTC | CASSQSTDNEQFF
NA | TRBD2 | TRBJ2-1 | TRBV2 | TGTGCCAGCAGGACTAGCGGAAGCTCCTACAATGAGCAGTTCTTC | CASRTSGSSYNEQFF
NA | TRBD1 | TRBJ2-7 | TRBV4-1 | TGCGCCAGCAGCCAGGGACAGGGACCCTCCTACGAGCAGTACTTC | CASSQGQGPSYEQYF
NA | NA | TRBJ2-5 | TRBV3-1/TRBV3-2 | TGTGCCAGCAGCCCTCTCCGGGAGACCCAGTACTTC | CASSPLRETQYF
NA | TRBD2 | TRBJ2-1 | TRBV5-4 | TGTGCCAGCAGCTTCGCGGGGGGACCCAATGAGCAGTTCTTC | CASSFAGGPNEQFF
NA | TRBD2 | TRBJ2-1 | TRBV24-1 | TGTGCCACCAGTGTACGAGCGGGAGGGCTGAATGAGCAGTTCTTC | CATSVRAGGLNEQFF
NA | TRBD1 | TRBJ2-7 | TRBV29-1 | TGCAGCGTGATGGACAGGGGACGTGACTACGAGCAGTACTTC | CSVMDRGRDYEQYF
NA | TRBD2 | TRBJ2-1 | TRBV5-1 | TGCGCCAGCAGCTTAGCGGGAGGGCCAGATGAGCAGTTCTTC | CASSLAGGPDEQFF
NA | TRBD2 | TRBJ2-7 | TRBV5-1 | TGCGCCAGCAGTTCCAGCGGGAGCTCCTACGAGCAGTACTTC | CASSSSGSSYEQYF
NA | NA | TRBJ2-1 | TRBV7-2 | TGTGCCAGCAGCTTTGGTAGGGGAAATGAGCAGTTCTTC | CASSFGRGNEQFF
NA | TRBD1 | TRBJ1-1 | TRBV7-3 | TGTGCCAGCAGCCGGGACAGGGGCCACACTGAAGCTTTCTTT | CASSRDRGHTEAFF
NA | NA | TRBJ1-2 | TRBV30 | TGTGCCTCCCCCGGGTTTAACTATGGCTACACCTTC | CASPGFNYGYTF
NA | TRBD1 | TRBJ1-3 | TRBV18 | TGTGCCAGCTCACCGAAGACAGGGGAATGGGACACCATATATTTT | CASSPKTGEWDTIYF
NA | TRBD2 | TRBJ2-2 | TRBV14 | TGTGCCAGCAGCCAACTCCAGGGAGGGGCCGGGGAGCTGTTTTTT | CASSQLQGGAGELFF
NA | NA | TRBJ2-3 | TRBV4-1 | TGCGCCAGCAGCCAAGGACAGGGAGGAGATACGCAGTATTTT | CASSQGQGGDTQYF